The 9 T cell receptor beta chains given below trace back to one sample, sequenced in a study of blood T cell repertoires in COVID-19. TCRdb's copy holds only in-frame clones and misses some; the assay was immunoSEQ multiplex PCR. Of some 88,000 clones in the sample, more than 70% were seen once. Material for sequencing was peripheral blood. Source of these receptors: a woman in her 70s with acute or convalescent COVID-19.

The chain is built from TRBV5-1 and TRBJ1-1, with D tentatively TRBD1 (6 bases). In germline, CDR1 is SGHRS, CDR2 YFSETQ. CDR3 size: 14 residues. V lost 6 bases, J lost 5 bases, and 17 bases lay in between. The CDR3: CASTKQGSGTEAFF. CDR3 nucleotide sequence: TGCGCCAGCACCAAACAGGGCTCGGGGACTGAAGCTTTCTTT. The full variable domain, with the rest looked up from reference TRBV5-1 and TRBJ1-1, is KAGVTQTPRYLIKTRGQQVTLSCSPISGHRSVSWYQQTPGQGLQFLFEYFSETQRNKGNFPGRFSGRQFSNSRSEMNVSTLELGDSALYLCASTKQGSGTEAFFGQGTRLTVV.

This chain connects TRBV6-5 to TRBJ1-1; D gene uncertain. Trimming left V 3 bases short and J 0 bases short, with 5 bases between. The CDR3 runs 13 residues. Germline V gene data show CDR1 as MNHEY and CDR2 as SVGAGI. The CDR3 here is CASSYGMNTEAFF. CDR3 bases: TGTGCCAGCAGTTATGGCATGAACACTGAAGCTTTCTTT.

The chain combines TRBV10-2 with TRBJ1-2; 9 bases align to TRBD1. Germline loops: CDR1 WSHSY, CDR2 SAAADI. V gave up 8 bases and J gave up 4 bases; unmatched junction bases: 17. The CDR3 has 17 residues. The CDR3, as DNA: TGCGCCAGCTTGGCAGAAAGGGACAGGGAGGACTTCTATGGCTACACCTTC. Encoded protein: CASLAERDREDFYGYTF.

The rearrangement links TRBV6-5 to TRBJ1-1; D unresolved. Germline lookup yields CDR1 MNHEY and CDR2 SVGAGI. V was trimmed by 11 bases and J by 3 bases, leaving 19 bases between them. This CDR3 has 14 residues. The chain's CDR3 is CAGGPLLGDTEAFF. For the CDR3, the DNA is TGTGCCGGAGGACCCCTCCTTGGGGACACTGAAGCTTTCTTT.

There are a few counts of this clone. The J gene is TRBJ2-1, the V gene TRBV5-5; 7 bases align to TRBD2. CDR1 is SGHKS, CDR2 YYEKEE, per germline (reference sequence). J lost 8 bases, V lost 5 bases, and 7 bases had no gene match. The CDR3 is 13 residues long. CDR3 nucleotides: TGTGCCAGCAGTCTCCGCGGGAGTGATGAGCAGTTCTTC. This codes for CASSLRGSDEQFF.

The chain uses TRBV29-1 and TRBJ2-1, with 7 bases matching TRBD2. Trimming took 6 bases from V and 9 from J; bases not matched to a gene: 20. The CDR3 contains 16 residues. The germline gives CDR1 SQVTM, CDR2 ANQGSEA. CDR3 sequence reads: CSVGVSGTIRLGEQFF. The CDR3 nucleotides are TGCAGCGTGGGCGTTTCTGGGACTATAAGACTCGGTGAGCAGTTCTTC.

In its sample, this clone was seen once. V gene TRBV10-2 combines with J gene TRBJ2-2, with TRBD2 matching 8 bases. In germline, CDR1 is WSHSY, CDR2 SAAADI. The V gene end was trimmed by 6 bases and the J gene end by 2 bases; junction bases not matched to a gene: 14. This CDR3 has 18 residues. This CDR3 reads CASRGSTGGLGNTGELFF. The CDR3 DNA reads TGCGCCAGCAGAGGGTCGACGGGGGGGCTCGGAAACACCGGGGAGCTGTTTTTT.

The chain recombines TRBV7-2 with TRBJ2-3, with 7 bases fitting TRBD2. This CDR3 region has 17 residues. Germline lookup yields CDR1 SGHTA and CDR2 FQGNSA. V lost 3 bases, J lost 0 bases, and 9 bases stayed unmatched. The DNA for the CDR3 is TGTGCCAGCAGCTTCTGGGCTAGCGGAGCTAGCACAGATACGCAGTATTTT. Its protein is CASSFWASGASTDTQYF.

This chain connects TRBV4-3 to TRBJ2-1, with 12 bases matching TRBD2. CDR3 length equals 19 residues. Germline V lookup: CDR1 LGHNA, CDR2 YSLEER. The junction had 10 bases not matched to a gene; V was cut back by 0 bases and J by 4 bases. DNA for the CDR3: TGCGCCAGCAGCCAAGATGGGAGCGCGGGGACTAGCGGGTACAATGAGCAGTTCTTC. Encoded protein: CASSQDGSAGTSGYNEQFF.